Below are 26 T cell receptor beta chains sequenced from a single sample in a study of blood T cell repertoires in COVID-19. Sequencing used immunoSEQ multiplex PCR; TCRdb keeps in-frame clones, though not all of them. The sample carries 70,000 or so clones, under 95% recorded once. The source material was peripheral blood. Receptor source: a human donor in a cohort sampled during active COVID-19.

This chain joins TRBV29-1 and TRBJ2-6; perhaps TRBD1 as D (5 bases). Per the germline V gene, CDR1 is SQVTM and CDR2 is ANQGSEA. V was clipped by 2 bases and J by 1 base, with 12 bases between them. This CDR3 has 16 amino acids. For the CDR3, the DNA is TGCAGCGTTGAAATAGGGGAAGTATCTGGGGCCAACGTCCTGACTTTC. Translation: CSVEIGEVSGANVLTF. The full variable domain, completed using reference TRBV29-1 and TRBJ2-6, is SAVISQKPSRDICQRGTSLTIQCQVDSQVTMMFWYRQQPGQSLTLIATANQGSEATYESGFVIDKFPISRPNLTFSTLTVSNMSPEDSSIYLCSVEIGEVSGANVLTFGAGSRLTVL.

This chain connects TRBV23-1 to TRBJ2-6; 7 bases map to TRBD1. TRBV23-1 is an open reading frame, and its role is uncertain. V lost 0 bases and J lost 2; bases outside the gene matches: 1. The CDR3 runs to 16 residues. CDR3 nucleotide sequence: TGCGCCAGCAGTCAATCGACAGGGACTGGGGCCAACGTCCTGACTTTC. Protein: CASSQSTGTGANVLTF.

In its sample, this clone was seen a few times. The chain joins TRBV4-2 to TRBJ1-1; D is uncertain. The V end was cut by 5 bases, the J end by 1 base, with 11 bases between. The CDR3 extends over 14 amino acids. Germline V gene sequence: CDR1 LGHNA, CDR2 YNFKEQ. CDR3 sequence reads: CASSAFSGNTEAFF. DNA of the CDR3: TGTGCCAGCAGCGCATTTTCAGGGAACACTGAAGCTTTCTTT.

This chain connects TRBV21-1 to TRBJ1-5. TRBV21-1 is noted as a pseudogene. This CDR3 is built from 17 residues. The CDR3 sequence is CASSKRGARYSNQPQHF. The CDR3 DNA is TGTGCCAGCAGCAAACGGGGAGCAAGGTATAGCAATCAGCCCCAGCATTTT.

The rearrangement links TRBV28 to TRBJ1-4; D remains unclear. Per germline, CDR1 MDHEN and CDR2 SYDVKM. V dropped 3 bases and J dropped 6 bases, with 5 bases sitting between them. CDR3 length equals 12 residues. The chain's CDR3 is CASSFGDEKLFF. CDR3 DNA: TGTGCCAGCAGTTTTGGAGATGAAAAACTGTTTTTT.

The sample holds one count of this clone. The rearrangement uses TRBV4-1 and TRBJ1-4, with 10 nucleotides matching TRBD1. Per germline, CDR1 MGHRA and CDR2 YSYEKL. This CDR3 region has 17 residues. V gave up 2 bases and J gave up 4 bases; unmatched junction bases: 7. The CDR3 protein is CASSQPGQGKINEKLFF. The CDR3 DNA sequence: TGCGCCAGCAGCCAACCGGGACAGGGGAAAATTAATGAAAAACTGTTTTTT.

The CDR3: CASRGPGTLNYGYTF. The CDR3 DNA reads TGTGCCAGCAGGGGACCCGGGACACTTAACTATGGCTACACCTTC. The chain links TRBV13 to TRBJ1-2, with TRBD1 as a possible D gene (6 bases). The CDR3 contains 15 residues. Germline V gives CDR1 PRHDT, CDR2 FYEKMQ (reference sequence). V lost 6 bases and J lost 1, with 15 bases in between.

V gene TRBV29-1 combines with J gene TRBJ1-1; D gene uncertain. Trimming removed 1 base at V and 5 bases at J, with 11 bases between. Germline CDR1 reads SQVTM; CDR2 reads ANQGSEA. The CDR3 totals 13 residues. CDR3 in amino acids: CSVEGPRGTEAFF. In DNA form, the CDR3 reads TGCAGCGTTGAAGGGCCACGCGGGACTGAAGCTTTCTTT.

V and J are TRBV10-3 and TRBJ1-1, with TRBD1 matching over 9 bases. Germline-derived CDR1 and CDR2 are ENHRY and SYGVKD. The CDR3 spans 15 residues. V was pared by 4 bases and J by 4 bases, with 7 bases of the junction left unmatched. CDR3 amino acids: CAISGAGTGSTEAFF. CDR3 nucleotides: TGTGCCATCAGTGGAGCCGGGACAGGGAGCACTGAAGCTTTCTTT.

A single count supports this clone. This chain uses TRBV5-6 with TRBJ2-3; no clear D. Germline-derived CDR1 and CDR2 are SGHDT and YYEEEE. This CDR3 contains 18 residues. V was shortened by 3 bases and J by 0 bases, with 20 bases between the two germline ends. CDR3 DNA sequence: TGTGCCAGCAGCTACTCTACCCACCGCGGTCCCAGCACAGATACGCAGTATTTT. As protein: CASSYSTHRGPSTDTQYF.

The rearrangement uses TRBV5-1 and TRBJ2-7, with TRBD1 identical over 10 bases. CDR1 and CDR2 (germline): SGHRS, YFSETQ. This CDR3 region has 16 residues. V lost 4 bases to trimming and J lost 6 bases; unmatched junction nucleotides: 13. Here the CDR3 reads CASSEEPWDRGGEQYF. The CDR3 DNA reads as TGCGCCAGCAGCGAGGAGCCGTGGGACAGGGGCGGCGAGCAGTACTTC. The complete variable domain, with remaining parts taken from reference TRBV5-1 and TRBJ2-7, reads KAGVTQTPRYLIKTRGQQVTLSCSPISGHRSVSWYQQTPGQGLQFLFEYFSETQRNKGNFPGRFSGRQFSNSRSEMNVSTLELGDSALYLCASSEEPWDRGGEQYFGPGTRLTVT.

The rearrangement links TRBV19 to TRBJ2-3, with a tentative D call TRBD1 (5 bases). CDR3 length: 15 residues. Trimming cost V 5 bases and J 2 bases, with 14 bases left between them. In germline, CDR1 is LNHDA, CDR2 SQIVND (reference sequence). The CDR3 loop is CASSWGSRSTDTQYF. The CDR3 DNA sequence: TGTGCCAGTAGTTGGGGCTCACGTTCCACAGATACGCAGTATTTT.

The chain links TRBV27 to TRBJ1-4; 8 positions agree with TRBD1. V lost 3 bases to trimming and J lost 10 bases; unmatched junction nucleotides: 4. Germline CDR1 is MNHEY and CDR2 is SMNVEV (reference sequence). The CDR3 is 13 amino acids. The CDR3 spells CASSLTGVGKLFF. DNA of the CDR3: TGTGCCAGCAGTTTGACAGGGGTGGGAAAACTGTTTTTT.

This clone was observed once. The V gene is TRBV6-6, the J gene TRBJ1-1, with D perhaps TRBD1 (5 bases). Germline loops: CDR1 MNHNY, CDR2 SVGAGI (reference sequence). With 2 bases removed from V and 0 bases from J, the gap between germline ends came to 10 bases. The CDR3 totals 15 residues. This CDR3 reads CASSYRTILNTEAFF. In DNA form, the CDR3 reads TGTGCCAGCAGTTACAGGACAATCTTGAACACTGAAGCTTTCTTT.

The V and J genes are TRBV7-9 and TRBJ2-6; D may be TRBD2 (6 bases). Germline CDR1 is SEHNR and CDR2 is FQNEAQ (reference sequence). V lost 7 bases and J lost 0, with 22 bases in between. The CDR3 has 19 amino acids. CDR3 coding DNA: TGTGCCAGCAACCAGATCCAGGGACTGACCGTCTCTGGGGCCAACGTCCTGACTTTC. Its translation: CASNQIQGLTVSGANVLTF.

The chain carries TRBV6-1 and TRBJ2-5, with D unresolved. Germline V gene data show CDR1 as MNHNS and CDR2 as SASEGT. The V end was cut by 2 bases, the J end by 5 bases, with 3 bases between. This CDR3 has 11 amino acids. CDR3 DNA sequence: TGTGCCAGCAGTGAACTGGAGACCCAGTACTTC. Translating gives CASSELETQYF.

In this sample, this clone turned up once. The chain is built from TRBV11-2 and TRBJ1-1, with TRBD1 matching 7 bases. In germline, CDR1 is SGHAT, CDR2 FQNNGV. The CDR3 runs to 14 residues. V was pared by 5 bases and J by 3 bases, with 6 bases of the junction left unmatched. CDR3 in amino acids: CASSRYRGDTEAFF. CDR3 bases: TGTGCCAGCAGCAGGTACAGGGGAGACACTGAAGCTTTCTTT.

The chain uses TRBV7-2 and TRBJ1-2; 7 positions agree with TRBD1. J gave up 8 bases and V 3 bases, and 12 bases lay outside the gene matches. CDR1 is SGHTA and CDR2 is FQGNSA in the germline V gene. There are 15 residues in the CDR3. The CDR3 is CASSFFYDRAGGYTF. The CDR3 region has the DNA TGTGCCAGCAGCTTCTTTTACGACAGGGCGGGAGGCTACACCTTC.

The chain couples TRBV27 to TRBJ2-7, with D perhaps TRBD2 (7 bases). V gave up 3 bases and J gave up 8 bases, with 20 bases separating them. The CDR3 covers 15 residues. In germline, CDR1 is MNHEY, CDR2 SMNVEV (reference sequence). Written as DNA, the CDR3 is TGTGCCAGCAGTTTGTTGGGGGGGGGCCCCGAAAAGCAGTACTTC. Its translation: CASSLLGGGPEKQYF.

CDR3 loop: CASSPGWGSQETQYF. The DNA for the CDR3 is TGTGCCAGCAGCCCGGGGTGGGGATCCCAAGAGACCCAGTACTTC. The rearrangement links TRBV3-1 (or the pseudogene TRBV3-2) to TRBJ2-5; maybe TRBD2 (5 bases). V gave up 4 bases and J gave up 1 base, with 13 bases separating them. The CDR3 is 15 amino acids. Germline-derived CDR1 and CDR2 are LGHDT and YNNKEL (reference sequence).

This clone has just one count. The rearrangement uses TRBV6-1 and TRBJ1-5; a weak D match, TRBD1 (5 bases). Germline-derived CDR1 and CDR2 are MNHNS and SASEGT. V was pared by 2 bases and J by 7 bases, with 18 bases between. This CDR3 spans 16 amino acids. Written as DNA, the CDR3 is TGTGCCAGCAGTGAACTCATGAAGGGGATAGGGCAGCCCCAGCATTTT. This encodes CASSELMKGIGQPQHF.

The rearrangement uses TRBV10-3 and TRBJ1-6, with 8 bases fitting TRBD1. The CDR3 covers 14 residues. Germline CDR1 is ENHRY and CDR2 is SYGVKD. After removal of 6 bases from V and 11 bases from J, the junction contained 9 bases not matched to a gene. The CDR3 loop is CAIRNDRGGTPLHF. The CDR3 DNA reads TGTGCCATCAGAAATGACAGGGGTGGCACACCCCTCCACTTT.

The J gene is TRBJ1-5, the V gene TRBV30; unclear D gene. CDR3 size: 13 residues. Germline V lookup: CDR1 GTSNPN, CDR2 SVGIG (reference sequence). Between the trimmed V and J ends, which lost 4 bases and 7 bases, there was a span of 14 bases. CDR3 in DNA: TGTGCCTGGACGGACGGGAACGGACAGCCCCAGCATTTT. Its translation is CAWTDGNGQPQHF.

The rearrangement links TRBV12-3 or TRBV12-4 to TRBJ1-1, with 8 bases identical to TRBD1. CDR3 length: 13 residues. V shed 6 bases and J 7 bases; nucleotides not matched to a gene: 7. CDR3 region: CASSAGQGLEAFF. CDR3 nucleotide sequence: TGTGCCAGCAGCGCAGGACAGGGACTTGAAGCTTTCTTT.

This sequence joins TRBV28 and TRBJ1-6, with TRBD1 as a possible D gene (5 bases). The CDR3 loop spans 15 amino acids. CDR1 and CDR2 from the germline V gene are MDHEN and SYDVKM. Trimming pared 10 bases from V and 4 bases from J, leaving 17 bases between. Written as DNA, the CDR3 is TGTGCCATACAGGCGCCCGGACGGTATAATTCACCCCTCCACTTT. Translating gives CAIQAPGRYNSPLHF.

CDR3 region: CASSYLQGGSYEQYF. CDR3 DNA: TGTGCCAGCAGTTACCTACAGGGGGGCTCCTACGAGCAGTACTTC. V usage is TRBV6-2 or TRBV6-3 and J usage is TRBJ2-7; 8 nucleotides line up with TRBD1. The CDR3 contains 15 residues. Trimming removed 2 bases from V and 0 bases from J; junction bases left unmatched: 3. Germline V gives CDR1 MNHEY, CDR2 SVGEGT.